This T cell receptor beta chain originates from a study of T cell responses to AZD1222 COVID-19 vaccine. Study results and caveats: Sampling that yielded the repertoires occurred only after the peak T cell response. Baseline testing showed seropositivity in only a handful of AZD1222 recipients. Spike-specific TCR breadth and depth rose after two AZD1222 doses.

Worth noting for this clone: The antigen remains undetermined.

The germline CDR1 and CDR2 sequences are DFQATT and SNEGSKA (reference sequence). The CDR3 spans 10 residues. Trimming stripped 3 bases from V and 4 bases from J, with 4 bases between. The table came from immunoSEQ multiplex PCR; TCRdb's copy has only in-frame clones and leaves some out. This table has about 150,000 clones, about 82% appearing once. The rearrangement uses TRBV20-1 and TRBJ2-7, with D uncertain. This sample comprised peripheral blood, obtained 28 days after the second AZD1222 dose. The clonotype comes from an adult who received the AZD1222 COVID-19 vaccine. The CDR3, as DNA: TGCAGTGCTAGTGAATACGAGCAGTACTTC. As protein: CSASEYEQYF.